The clone carrying this T cell receptor (beta chain) was recorded a few times. Its antigen is as yet unknown. The data belong to a study of CD8 T cells in ankylosing spondylitis. Study-wide points: Significant enrichment of disease-linked clones was reported in matched ankylosing spondylitis synovial fluid. Under 10 highly homologous variants formed a TCR beta motif that appeared characteristic of ankylosing spondylitis blood.

TCRdb re-called the 5' RACE reads with MiXCR, one entry per CDR3 protein. The table records 700,000 to 850,000 distinct CDR3 sequences, approximately 12% of them present only once. The CDR3 has 15 residues. The germline V gene encodes CDR1 MGHRA and CDR2 YSYEKL. The V and J ends lost 3 bases and 0 bases respectively, with 11 bases between them. What was sequenced was blood, either unsorted or a sorted T cell fraction (not recorded which). The V call is TRBV4-1, the J call TRBJ1-1; D not resolved. The receptor was derived from a male donor with ankylosing spondylitis. This CDR3 is CASSHTGRMNTEAFF. The CDR3 DNA is TGCGCCAGCAGCCATACGGGCAGAATGAACACTGAAGCTTTCTTT.